A selection of T cell receptor beta chains follows, all from one sample in a study of PD-L1 blockade in urothelial cancer. Clones were sequenced by immunoSEQ multiplex PCR, and TCRdb holds only the in-frame ones, with some missing. The profile covers 100,000 to 150,000 clones, with approximately 85% appearing a single time and about 2.4% taken by the ten largest. The sample in question was PBMCs, obtained around atezolizumab (anti-PD-L1) treatment. All receptors derive from a man aged 50-59 years with urothelial cancer. Each CDR3 is given with its conserved first and last residue. A D gene is named only where the DNA matches it firmly. Size is stated for part of the rows, as once, few or many counts, or as a class when the clone is expanded.

v_gene	d_gene	abundance	j_gene	CDR3aa	CDR3nt
TRBV9	.	.	TRBJ2-3	CASSVGAQSQDTQYF	TGTGCCAGCAGCGTAGGGGCCCAGAGTCAGGATACGCAGTATTTT
TRBV28	TRBD1	.	TRBJ1-2	CASSPGQVWGYGYTF	TGTGCCAGCAGTCCCGGACAGGTTTGGGGCTATGGCTACACCTTC
TRBV15	.	.	TRBJ1-5	CATAGQNQPQHF	TGTGCCACAGCTGGACAGAATCAGCCCCAGCATTTT
TRBV27	TRBD1	.	TRBJ2-7	CASSKRQGGSSYEQYF	TGTGCCAGCAGTAAACGACAGGGGGGGAGCTCCTACGAGCAGTACTTC
TRBV6-6	TRBD1	.	TRBJ2-7	CASSDRDRVSYEQYF	TGTGCCAGCAGTGACCGGGACAGAGTCTCCTACGAGCAGTACTTC
TRBV6-5	.	.	TRBJ1-1	CASSYYGSRGWTEAFF	TGTGCCAGCAGTTACTACGGTTCCAGGGGCTGGACTGAAGCTTTCTTT
TRBV27	TRBD2	few	TRBJ2-1	CASSSATSGRARVYEQFF	TGTGCCAGCAGTTCCGCGACTAGCGGGAGGGCTAGGGTCTATGAGCAGTTCTTC
TRBV27	TRBD1	many	TRBJ2-7	CASSFKTGEDEQYF	TGTGCCAGCAGTTTTAAGACAGGGGAGGATGAGCAGTACTTC
TRBV7-2	TRBD2	.	TRBJ2-7	CASSLGSGITNEQYF	TGTGCCAGCAGCTTGGGTAGCGGGATTACCAACGAGCAGTACTTC
TRBV6-5	.	.	TRBJ2-1	CASSRTAYNEQFF	TGTGCCAGCAGCCGGACAGCCTACAATGAGCAGTTCTTC
TRBV6-1	TRBD1	once	TRBJ1-1	CASSLGQGASSAFF	TGTGCCAGCAGCCTTGGACAGGGGGCCTCGTCAGCTTTCTTT
TRBV6-1	.	.	TRBJ1-1	CASWGHSNTEAFF	TGTGCCAGCTGGGGACACTCGAACACTGAAGCTTTCTTT
TRBV6-6	TRBD2	few	TRBJ2-3	CASSGLAVGPDTQYF	TGTGCCAGCAGTGGACTAGCGGTAGGACCAGATACGCAGTATTTT
TRBV5-1	.	few	TRBJ2-2	CASSGRQDTGELFF	TGCGCCAGCAGCGGAAGACAGGACACCGGGGAGCTGTTTTTT
TRBV7-2	.	.	TRBJ2-7	CASSIPTVNEQYF	TGTGCCAGCAGCATTCCGACAGTGAACGAGCAGTACTTC
TRBV7-3	.	.	TRBJ1-1	CASSLTTGNTEAFF	TGTGCCAGCAGCTTAACGACAGGGAACACTGAAGCTTTCTTT
TRBV2	.	.	TRBJ2-2	CASRTQATGELFF	TGTGCCAGCAGGACCCAGGCTACCGGGGAGCTGTTTTTT
TRBV7-9	TRBD2	few	TRBJ2-1	CASSPLAGVGYNEQFF	TGTGCCAGCAGCCCCCTAGCGGGAGTTGGCTACAATGAGCAGTTCTTC
TRBV2	.	.	TRBJ2-1	CASRPDYYSEQFF	TGTGCCAGCAGACCCGACTATTACAGTGAGCAGTTCTTC
TRBV7-3	.	.	TRBJ2-1	CASSPGSGVSSYNEQFF	TGTGCCAGCAGCCCCGGTTCGGGGGTGAGCTCCTACAATGAGCAGTTCTTC
TRBV5-6	.	.	TRBJ1-2	CASSLWGDGYTF	TGTGCCAGCAGCTTGTGGGGGGATGGCTACACCTTC
TRBV7-9	TRBD1	.	TRBJ2-7	CASSKPVGDRGPEQYF	TGTGCCAGCAGCAAACCAGTTGGGGACAGGGGACCCGAGCAGTACTTC
TRBV5-1	TRBD2	.	TRBJ2-1	CASRENSGRVNEQFF	TGCGCCAGCAGAGAAAATAGCGGGAGGGTCAATGAGCAGTTCTTC
TRBV7-9	TRBD2	many	TRBJ2-3	CASSLIRTSRESTDTQYF	TGTGCCAGCAGCTTAATAAGGACTAGCCGAGAAAGCACAGATACGCAGTATTTT
TRBV19	TRBD1	.	TRBJ1-2	CASTETGTGNYGYTF	TGTGCCAGCACAGAGACAGGGACCGGGAACTATGGCTACACCTTC
TRBV28	.	.	TRBJ1-2	CASSSLTVLQGFDGYTF	TGTGCCAGCAGTTCCTTGACAGTTTTACAGGGATTTGATGGCTACACCTTC
TRBV7-3	TRBD1	.	TRBJ2-2	CASSSDRAAGELFF	TGTGCCAGCAGCTCGGACAGGGCAGCCGGGGAGCTGTTTTTT
TRBV7-2	TRBD1	.	TRBJ1-2	CASSLRGDPNVYGYTF	TGTGCCAGCAGCCTCAGGGGGGATCCCAATGTTTATGGCTACACCTTC
TRBV7-2	.	.	TRBJ2-3	CASSLRGTTTSTDTQYF	TGTGCCAGCAGCTTAAGGGGGACTACCACTAGCACAGATACGCAGTATTTT
TRBV5-1	TRBD2	.	TRBJ2-3	CASSFSGGSGADTQYF	TGCGCCAGCAGCTTTTCAGGCGGGAGCGGCGCAGATACGCAGTATTTT
TRBV25-1	TRBD1	.	TRBJ1-6	CASSIGTGGSPLHF	TGTGCCAGCAGTATAGGGACAGGAGGTTCACCCCTCCACTTT
TRBV11-1	TRBD2	.	TRBJ2-2	CASTHGGWTGELFF	TGTGCCAGCACCCACGGGGGGTGGACCGGGGAGCTGTTTTTT
TRBV6-5	.	.	TRBJ1-2	CASRGRNYGYTF	TGTGCCAGCAGGGGGCGCAACTATGGCTACACCTTC
TRBV18	.	.	TRBJ2-7	CASSPPAQTYEQYF	TGTGCCAGCTCACCACCTGCCCAGACCTACGAGCAGTACTTC
TRBV28	.	.	TRBJ2-5	CASSLGQPQETQYF	TGTGCCAGCAGCTTAGGACAGCCCCAAGAGACCCAGTACTTC
TRBV6-5	TRBD1	few	TRBJ1-3	CASSPDRASGNTIYF	TGTGCCAGCAGCCCAGACAGGGCATCTGGAAACACCATATATTTT
TRBV6-5	TRBD1	.	TRBJ1-1	CASSRQGRGTEAFF	TGTGCCAGCAGCCGACAGGGAAGGGGCACTGAAGCTTTCTTT
TRBV27	TRBD1	.	TRBJ2-2	CASSSPSPGQGGGGELFF	TGTGCCAGCAGTTCCCCCTCTCCGGGACAGGGAGGCGGCGGGGAGCTGTTTTTT
TRBV6-1	.	.	TRBJ2-1	CASSETGIYNEQFF	TGTGCCAGCAGTGAGACAGGCATCTACAATGAGCAGTTCTTC
TRBV7-9	TRBD2	.	TRBJ2-7	CASSFEIAGRSYEQYF	TGTGCCAGCAGCTTCGAGATAGCGGGGCGCTCCTACGAGCAGTACTTC
TRBV2	.	.	TRBJ2-4	CASRKKGEGGKNIQYF	TGTGCCAGCCGAAAGAAGGGGGAGGGAGGGAAAAACATTCAGTACTTC
TRBV2	.	.	TRBJ1-4	CASRGEGEGKLFF	TGTGCCAGCAGAGGAGAGGGGGAGGGAAAACTGTTTTTT
TRBV6-1	.	.	TRBJ1-2	CASNKKVEGDGYTF	TGTGCCAGCAACAAAAAGGTAGAGGGGGATGGCTACACCTTC
TRBV5-5	.	.	TRBJ2-7	CASSMAPGKSSYEQYF	TGTGCCAGCAGTATGGCGCCGGGGAAGAGCTCCTACGAGCAGTACTTC
TRBV28	.	.	TRBJ2-7	CASRGPGQTYEQYF	TGTGCCAGCAGGGGGCCCGGACAGACCTACGAGCAGTACTTC
TRBV7-2	TRBD1	.	TRBJ1-1	CASSADRASTEAFF	TGTGCCAGCAGCGCCGACAGGGCATCCACTGAAGCTTTCTTT
TRBV2	.	.	TRBJ2-2	CASRRQPNTGELFF	TGTGCCAGCAGAAGACAGCCGAACACCGGGGAGCTGTTTTTT
TRBV27	TRBD2	.	TRBJ2-1	CASSSGTSGYNEQFF	TGTGCCAGCAGTTCCGGGACTAGCGGTTACAATGAGCAGTTCTTC
TRBV4-1	TRBD2	.	TRBJ2-7	CASSQDRRGTSYEQYF	TGCGCCAGCAGCCAAGATAGGCGGGGGACCTCCTACGAGCAGTACTTC
TRBV9	TRBD1	.	TRBJ2-3	CASSFRGTDTQYF	TGTGCCAGCAGCTTCAGGGGGACAGATACGCAGTATTTT
TRBV18	TRBD1	.	TRBJ1-2	CASSQDRGLGYTF	TGTGCCAGCTCGCAGGACAGGGGGCTTGGCTACACCTTC
TRBV20-1	.	.	TRBJ1-2	CSASLVGGYTF	TGCAGTGCCAGTCTTGTGGGCGGCTACACCTTC
TRBV27	TRBD2	.	TRBJ2-1	CASSHWGAGAGGLNEQFF	TGTGCCAGCAGTCATTGGGGGGCTGGAGCGGGGGGGCTAAATGAGCAGTTCTTC
TRBV7-3	TRBD1	.	TRBJ2-7	CASGQGTNEQYF	TGTGCCAGCGGACAGGGGACCAACGAGCAGTACTTC